The 16 T cell receptor beta chains listed next were all sequenced from one sample in a study of CD8 T cells in ankylosing spondylitis. In TCRdb, the 5' RACE reads were re-called with MiXCR into one record per CDR3 protein. The sample has fewer than 400,000 distinct CDR3 sequences; roughly 14% are singletons. The sequencing sample was made of blood, either unsorted or a sorted T cell fraction (not recorded which). The receptor set was obtained from a male donor with ankylosing spondylitis or in good health (not recorded which).

This clonotype was counted only a few times. V usage is TRBV7-9 and J usage is TRBJ2-7; D is ambiguous. Between the trimmed V and J ends, which lost 5 bases and 6 bases, there was a span of 14 bases. Germline CDR1 reads SEHNR; CDR2 reads FQNEAQ (reference sequence). The CDR3 length is 13 residues. The CDR3: CASSADVKGEQYF. The DNA of the CDR3 is TGTGCCAGCAGCGCGGACGTAAAGGGCGAGCAGTACTTC.

This chain links TRBV5-6 with TRBJ2-7; 7 bases agree with TRBD1. Germline values: CDR1 SGHDT, CDR2 YYEEEE. V shed 2 bases, J shed 3 bases, and the junction held 5 bases outside the gene matches. CDR3 length: 14 amino acids. The CDR3, as DNA: TGTGCCAGCAGCTTTAGGGGACAGCTCTACGAGCAGTACTTC. This gives the protein CASSFRGQLYEQYF.

The V gene is TRBV19, the J gene TRBJ1-2; D is unresolved. This CDR3 spans 14 amino acids. The V gene lost 3 bases and the J gene lost 3 bases, with 11 bases spanning the gap. Germline V gives CDR1 LNHDA, CDR2 SQIVND (reference sequence). The CDR3 sequence is CASSISRTDYGYTF. CDR3 coding DNA: TGTGCCAGTAGTATTTCCCGGACGGACTATGGCTACACCTTC.

This clonotype was counted many times. This chain connects TRBV24-1 to TRBJ2-1; 14 nucleotides match TRBD2. With V trimmed by 5 bases and J by 0 bases, 8 bases remained unmatched. Germline loops: CDR1 KGHDR, CDR2 SFDVKD. CDR3 length: 19 amino acids. CDR3 sequence reads: CATSGSGTSGGLSYNEQFF. The CDR3 nucleotides are TGTGCCACCAGTGGATCCGGGACTAGCGGGGGCCTCTCCTACAATGAGCAGTTCTTC.

The chain links TRBV5-6 to TRBJ2-3; TRBD1 might be the D (6 bases). The CDR3 sequence is 15 residues long. Germline assignment: CDR1 SGHDT and CDR2 YYEEEE. Trimming stripped 4 bases from V and 5 bases from J, with 17 bases between. The DNA for the CDR3 is TGTGCCAGCAGCCCGGGACATGCCGCGAGAGATACGCAGTATTTT. Translating gives CASSPGHAARDTQYF.

In this sample, this clonotype turned up a few times. The rearrangement uses TRBV6-1 and TRBJ1-5; D call uncertain. The V gene lost 8 bases and the J gene lost 6 bases, with 20 bases spanning the gap. The germline gives CDR1 MNHNS, CDR2 SASEGT. The CDR3 extends over 15 amino acids. The CDR3 nucleotides read TGTGCCAGCCATACAGAAAGGGCATTTTCTCAGCCCCAGCATTTT. It translates to CASHTERAFSQPQHF.

This sequence joins TRBV5-1 and TRBJ2-7; D may be TRBD1 (6 bases). The V and J ends lost 2 bases and 0 bases respectively, with 12 bases between them. The CDR3 is 15 amino acids. Germline-derived CDR1 and CDR2 are SGHRS and YFSETQ. DNA for the CDR3: TGCGCCAGCAGCTTTGGTAGGACAGACTCCTACGAGCAGTACTTC. Translated: CASSFGRTDSYEQYF.

This clonotype was counted between two and nine times. The chain combines TRBV28 with TRBJ2-5; 9 bases are a match to TRBD2. This CDR3 region has 16 residues. Trimming cost V 6 bases and J 2 bases; bases outside gene matches: 10. Per germline, CDR1 MDHEN and CDR2 SYDVKM. The DNA of the CDR3 is TGTGCCAGCAGCTACGACATGACTAGCGGTCAAGAGACCCAGTACTTC. Amino acids: CASSYDMTSGQETQYF.

This clonotype occurred a few times. This chain connects TRBV10-3 to TRBJ2-1; 7 nucleotides agree with TRBD2. The CDR3 totals 14 residues. J lost 3 bases, V lost 4 bases, and 3 bases had no gene match. Germline V lookup: CDR1 ENHRY, CDR2 SYGVKD. DNA of the CDR3: TGTGCCATCAGTGTCACTAGCGACTACAATGAGCAGTTCTTC. Its translation: CAISVTSDYNEQFF.

This chain connects TRBV27 to TRBJ1-5, with 9 bases matching TRBD1. Looked up from germline, CDR1 is MNHEY and CDR2 is SMNVEV (reference sequence). The length of the CDR3 is 14 residues. The V segment lost 2 bases and the J segment 11 bases; nucleotides outside the gene matches: 7. The CDR3 DNA reads as TGTGCCAGCAGTTTAAGACAGGGGGGATCAACCCAGCATTTT. Translating gives CASSLRQGGSTQHF.

As DNA, the CDR3 is TGTGCCAGCAGTTACCTCGCCCTGGGAGGCACTGAAGCTTTCTTT. Its translation: CASSYLALGGTEAFF. The chain combines TRBV6-5 with TRBJ1-1; no definite D call. The CDR3 is made up of 15 amino acids. The germline V gene encodes CDR1 MNHEY and CDR2 SVGAGI. The germline V and J ends were trimmed by 2 bases and 4 bases, with 14 bases remaining between them.

This chain links TRBV7-9 with TRBJ2-1, with 7 bases identical to TRBD2. Trimming cost V 2 bases and J 2 bases; bases outside gene matches: 6. There are 16 residues in the CDR3. Germline V CDR1 and CDR2: SEHNR, FQNEAQ (reference sequence). In nucleotides, the CDR3 is TGTGCCAGCAGCTTAAGAAGGGCGGGAGCCTACAATGAGCAGTTCTTC. Its protein product is CASSLRRAGAYNEQFF.

This chain uses TRBV6-1 with TRBJ2-4; D may be TRBD1 (5 bases). CDR3 length equals 17 residues. Looked up from germline, CDR1 is MNHNS and CDR2 is SASEGT. V lost 4 bases to trimming and J lost 0 bases, with 16 bases between them. The CDR3, as DNA: TGTGCCAGCAGTGCCCCCGACAGCAAAATAGCCAAAAACATTCAGTACTTC. Its translation is CASSAPDSKIAKNIQYF.

Notes on this clonotype: Germline is not matched at one junction end, which may reflect a read error. The rearrangement links TRBV27 to TRBJ2-1; D call uncertain. CDR3 length: 12 amino acids. CDR1 is MNHEY and CDR2 is SMNVEV in the germline V gene (reference sequence). CDR3 sequence reads: CASSQGYKEQFF. The CDR3 DNA reads as TGTGCCAGTAGCCAAGGATACAAAGAGCAGTTCTTC.

With respect to this clonotype: A much bigger clone sits one base away, suggesting this may be a read error. The genes are TRBV12-3 or TRBV12-4 and TRBJ2-5; 7 bases match TRBD1. The CDR3 runs to 15 residues. The CDR3 reads CAGSRSTGDQETQYF. CDR3 sequence (DNA): TGTGCCGGCAGCCGTTCTACAGGGGACCAAGAGACCCAGTACTTC.

The rearrangement joins TRBV2 to TRBJ2-7; 7 positions agree with TRBD1. This CDR3 has 13 residues. Germline V gives CDR1 SNHLY, CDR2 FYNNEI. V was pared by 7 bases and J by 3 bases, with 6 bases of the junction left unmatched. For the CDR3, the DNA is TGTGCCAGCACCCGACAGGGAAACTACGAGCAGTACTTC. Translated, it gives CASTRQGNYEQYF.